The entry below describes one T cell receptor (beta chain). The sample originates from a study of cytotoxic CD8 clonotypes in ibrutinib-treated CLL. Sequenced by immunoSEQ multiplex PCR; TCRdb stores in-frame clones only, minus some. The sample yields hundreds of thousands of clones, 70% seen once. The CDR3 loop spans 11 amino acids. The germline CDR1 and CDR2 sequences are MDHEN and SYDVKM. V was cut by 6 bases and J by 7 bases, with 9 bases left in between. The receptor was derived from a human donor with chronic lymphocytic leukemia. Sequenced material: PBMCs, taken after 24 months of ibrutinib treatment. The chain links TRBV28 to TRBJ1-1; maybe TRBD1 (5 bases). The CDR3 nucleotides read TGTGCCAGCAGGCAGGGTAATGAAGCTTTCTTT. It codes for CASRQGNEAFF.